These 18 T cell receptor beta chains came from one sample sequenced in a study of T cell repertoires in cytomegalovirus infection. No antigens are known for them. Using its own MiXCR run on the reads, TCRdb lists one record per CDR3 protein. The sample lists about 47,000 distinct CDR3 sequences; around 18% were seen once. Sequencing was performed on CD8+ T cells from cultured PBMCs, taken from culture after CMV antigen stimulation. Source of these receptors: a human donor in good health (CMV status not recorded). Some clones in this sample may be carry-over from other donors' samples.

This clonotype was picked up many times. The V gene is TRBV27, the J gene TRBJ1-2; 11 bases align to TRBD1. The CDR3 extends over 15 amino acids. Germline-derived CDR1 and CDR2 are MNHEY and SMNVEV (reference sequence). V lost 4 bases and J lost 5; bases outside the gene matches: 6. CDR3 residues: CASSSGQGAGYGYTF. The CDR3 bases are TGTGCCAGCAGTTCTGGACAGGGGGCTGGGTATGGCTACACCTTC.

J is TRBJ2-1 and V is TRBV29-1; TRBD2 matches at 7 bases. V shed 1 base and J 6 bases; nucleotides not matched to a gene: 9. The CDR3 is 15 amino acids. CDR1 and CDR2 (germline): SQVTM, ANQGSEA. The CDR3 here is CSVEVWAGAGNEQFF. Written as DNA, the CDR3 is TGCAGCGTTGAAGTATGGGCGGGAGCTGGCAATGAGCAGTTCTTC.

This chain connects TRBV4-2 to TRBJ1-6; possibly TRBD1 for D (5 bases). From germline, CDR1 is LGHNA and CDR2 YNFKEQ. Trimming took 0 bases from V and 7 from J, leaving 13 bases between them. The CDR3 has 16 amino acids. The CDR3 loop is CASSQDQGLENSPLHF. In DNA form, the CDR3 reads TGTGCCAGCAGCCAAGATCAGGGCTTAGAGAATTCACCCCTCCACTTT.

J is TRBJ1-1 and V is TRBV15; tentative D call: TRBD1 (5 bases). The CDR3 is made up of 14 amino acids. The germline V gene has CDR1 LNHNV and CDR2 YYDKDF (reference sequence). Trimming took off 3 bases at V and 2 bases at J, with 10 bases between the two ends. CDR3 coding DNA: TGTGCCACCAGCAGCCCTGGGGGTAACACTGAAGCTTTCTTT. This encodes CATSSPGGNTEAFF.

This clonotype was detected many times. The J gene is TRBJ2-7, the V gene TRBV28, with D perhaps being TRBD1 or TRBD2 (6 bases each). Germline V gene lookup returns CDR1 MDHEN and CDR2 SYDVKM. The length of the CDR3 is 17 residues. The V gene lost 1 base and the J gene lost 4 bases, with 20 bases spanning the gap. For the CDR3, the DNA is TGTGCCAGCAGTTTATCTGCTGGGTACAGGGAGGCGTACGAGCAGTACTTC. It yields the protein CASSLSAGYREAYEQYF.

The rearrangement uses TRBV6-2 or TRBV6-3 and TRBJ2-2, with D hard to call. With 7 bases removed from V and 3 bases from J, the gap between germline ends came to 6 bases. Germline-derived CDR1 and CDR2 are MNHEY and SVGEGT. The CDR3 runs 12 residues. The CDR3 here is CASTLHTGELFF. The CDR3 coding sequence is TGTGCCAGCACCCTACACACCGGGGAGCTGTTTTTT.

This chain links TRBV6-2 or TRBV6-3 with TRBJ1-2, with D hard to call. The CDR3 loop spans 13 amino acids. V was cut by 6 bases and J by 4 bases, with 12 bases left in between. Germline V gene sequence: CDR1 MNHEY, CDR2 SVGEGT. CDR3 residues: CASSGGLGYGYTF. The CDR3 DNA sequence: TGTGCCAGCAGCGGCGGTTTAGGCTATGGCTACACCTTC.

This chain uses TRBV6-1 with TRBJ2-3; D uncertain. Germline CDR1 is MNHNS and CDR2 is SASEGT. The CDR3 is 13 residues long. V gave up 6 bases and J gave up 5 bases, with 12 bases separating them. CDR3 protein: CASRPNNRDTQYF. The CDR3 DNA reads as TGTGCCAGCAGGCCGAACAACAGAGATACGCAGTATTTT.

The table lists this clonotype with many counts. The V gene is TRBV6-2 or TRBV6-3, the J gene TRBJ1-2, with 9 positions matching TRBD1. V shed 2 bases and J 4 bases; nucleotides not matched to a gene: 14. Germline assignment: CDR1 MNHEY and CDR2 SVGEGT. This CDR3 has 18 amino acids. The CDR3 DNA reads as TGTGCCAGCAGTTACGACGGACAGGGGCGCTCTACGATCTATGGCTACACCTTC. Translation: CASSYDGQGRSTIYGYTF.

The chain recombines TRBV6-5 with TRBJ2-1; the match to TRBD1 covers 9 bases. Trimming removed 6 bases from V and 0 bases from J; junction bases left unmatched: 3. The CDR3 contains 15 residues. Per the germline V gene, CDR1 is MNHEY and CDR2 is SVGAGI. The CDR3 DNA follows: TGTGCCAGCAGGGGGGGACAGGGCTCCTACAATGAGCAGTTCTTC. This translates into CASRGGQGSYNEQFF.

The chain couples TRBV19 to TRBJ2-1; TRBD2 matches 9 bases. The CDR3 has 14 residues. In germline, CDR1 is LNHDA, CDR2 SQIVND (reference sequence). The V and J ends lost 5 bases and 10 bases, in that order; junction bases with no gene match: 9. The CDR3 loop reads CASSPGTSINEQFF. The CDR3, as DNA: TGTGCCAGTAGTCCGGGGACTAGCATCAACGAGCAGTTCTTC.

The chain carries TRBV20-1 and TRBJ2-5, with a tentative D call TRBD1 (5 bases). From germline, CDR1 is DFQATT and CDR2 SNEGSKA (reference sequence). The V gene lost 0 bases and the J gene lost 5 bases, with 13 bases spanning the gap. The CDR3 length is 14 residues. This chain's CDR3 is CSARDLAGPETQYF. The CDR3 region has the DNA TGCAGTGCTAGAGATCTGGCAGGGCCGGAGACCCAGTACTTC.

Note on this clonotype: This could be a read error, since a much larger clone is one nucleotide away. The gene calls are TRBV6-2 or TRBV6-3 and TRBJ2-1, with D maybe TRBD1 (5 bases). Germline CDR1 is MNHEY and CDR2 is SVGEGT. This CDR3 comprises 12 residues. The CDR3: CANSPTDNEQFF. The CDR3, as DNA: TGTGCCAACAGTCCGACAGACAATGAGCAGTTCTTC.

This clonotype was seen many times. The chain carries TRBV6-1 and TRBJ2-2, with D uncertain. Per germline, CDR1 MNHNS and CDR2 SASEGT. Trimming cost V 4 bases and J 2 bases, with 11 bases left between them. The CDR3 spans 15 residues. The CDR3 protein is CASSVVAFNTGELFF. In nucleotides, the CDR3 is TGTGCCAGCAGTGTGGTGGCGTTCAACACCGGGGAGCTGTTTTTT.

This clonotype was observed a few times. J is TRBJ1-1 and V is TRBV7-9, with TRBD1 as a possible D gene (6 bases). Germline CDR1 is SEHNR and CDR2 is FQNEAQ (reference sequence). Trimming shortened V by 4 bases and J by 0 bases, and 18 bases separated the two germline ends. The CDR3 covers 17 residues. The CDR3 reads CASSSQGSGALNTEAFF. The CDR3 DNA is TGTGCCAGCAGCTCCCAGGGGTCAGGGGCGTTGAACACTGAAGCTTTCTTT. Supplemented by reference TRBV7-9 and TRBJ1-1, the full variable domain reads DTGVSQNPRHKITKRGQNVTFRCDPISEHNRLYWYRQTLGQGPEFLTYFQNEAQLEKSRLLSDRFSAERPKGSFSTLEIQRTEQGDSAMYLCASSSQGSGALNTEAFFGQGTRLTVV.

The table lists this clonotype with many counts. This sequence joins TRBV7-2 and TRBJ1-2; D uncertain. The CDR3 extends over 14 amino acids. CDR1 is SGHTA and CDR2 is FQGNSA in the germline V gene. The V end lost 1 base, the J end lost 8 bases, and 14 bases lay between the germline ends. The CDR3 here is CASSLGVSVGGYTF. DNA for the CDR3: TGTGCCAGCAGCTTAGGGGTCTCCGTCGGCGGCTACACCTTC.

This chain uses TRBV9 with TRBJ2-2; D might be TRBD1 or TRBD2, each matching 6 bases. V lost 4 bases, J lost 5 bases, and 9 bases lay in between. Germline assignment: CDR1 SGDLS and CDR2 YYNGEE. CDR3 size: 13 residues. The DNA for the CDR3 is TGTGCCAGCAGCAAAGGGGGGACCGGGGAGCTGTTTTTT. It yields the protein CASSKGGTGELFF. The full variable domain, its missing parts supplied by reference TRBV9 and TRBJ2-2, is DSGVTQTPKHLITATGQRVTLRCSPRSGDLSVYWYQQSLDQGLQFLIQYYNGEERAKGNILERFSAQQFPDLHSELNLSSLELGDSALYFCASSKGGTGELFFGEGSRLTVL.

This clonotype was seen many times. The rearrangement joins TRBV7-9 to TRBJ2-1; maybe TRBD2 (6 bases). The CDR3 contains 15 residues. V was shortened by 3 bases and J by 8 bases, with 17 bases between the two germline ends. Germline V gene lookup returns CDR1 SEHNR and CDR2 FQNEAQ (reference sequence). In DNA, the CDR3 is TGTGCCAGCAGCTTCCGGACCCTGGGGAGGTATGAGCAGTTCTTC. Amino acid sequence: CASSFRTLGRYEQFF.